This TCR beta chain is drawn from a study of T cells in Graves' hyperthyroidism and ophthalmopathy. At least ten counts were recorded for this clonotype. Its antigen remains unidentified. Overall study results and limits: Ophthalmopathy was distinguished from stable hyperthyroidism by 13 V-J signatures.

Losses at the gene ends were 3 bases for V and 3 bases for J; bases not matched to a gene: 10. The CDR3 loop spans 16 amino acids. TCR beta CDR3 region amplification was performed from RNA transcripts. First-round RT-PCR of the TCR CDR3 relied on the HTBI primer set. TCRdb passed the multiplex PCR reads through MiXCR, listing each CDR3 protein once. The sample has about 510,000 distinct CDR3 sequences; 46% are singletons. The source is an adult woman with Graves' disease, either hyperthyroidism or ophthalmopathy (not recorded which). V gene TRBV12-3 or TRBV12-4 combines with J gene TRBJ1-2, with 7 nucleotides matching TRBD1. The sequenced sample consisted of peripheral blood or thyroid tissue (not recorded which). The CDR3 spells CASSLDRRPSYYGYTF. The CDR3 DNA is TGTGCCAGCAGTTTGGACAGGCGGCCTTCCTACTATGGCTACACCTTC.